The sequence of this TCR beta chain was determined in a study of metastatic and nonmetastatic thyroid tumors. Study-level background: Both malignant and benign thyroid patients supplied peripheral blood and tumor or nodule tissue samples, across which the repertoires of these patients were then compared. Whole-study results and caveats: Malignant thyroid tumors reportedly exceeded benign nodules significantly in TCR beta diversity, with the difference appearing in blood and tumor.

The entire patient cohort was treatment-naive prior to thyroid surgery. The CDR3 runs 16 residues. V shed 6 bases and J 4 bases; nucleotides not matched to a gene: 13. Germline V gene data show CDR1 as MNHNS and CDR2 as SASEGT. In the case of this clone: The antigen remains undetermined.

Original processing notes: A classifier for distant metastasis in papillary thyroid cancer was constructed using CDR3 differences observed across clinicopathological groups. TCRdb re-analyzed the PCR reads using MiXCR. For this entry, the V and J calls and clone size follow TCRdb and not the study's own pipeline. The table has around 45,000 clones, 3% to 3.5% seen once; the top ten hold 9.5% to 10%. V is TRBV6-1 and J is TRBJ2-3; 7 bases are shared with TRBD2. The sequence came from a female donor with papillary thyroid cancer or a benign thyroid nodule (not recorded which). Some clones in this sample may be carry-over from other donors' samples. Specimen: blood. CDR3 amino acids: CASRLLGEGQADTQYF. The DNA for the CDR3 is TGTGCCAGCAGGCTCTTAGGGGAGGGCCAGGCAGATACGCAGTATTTT.